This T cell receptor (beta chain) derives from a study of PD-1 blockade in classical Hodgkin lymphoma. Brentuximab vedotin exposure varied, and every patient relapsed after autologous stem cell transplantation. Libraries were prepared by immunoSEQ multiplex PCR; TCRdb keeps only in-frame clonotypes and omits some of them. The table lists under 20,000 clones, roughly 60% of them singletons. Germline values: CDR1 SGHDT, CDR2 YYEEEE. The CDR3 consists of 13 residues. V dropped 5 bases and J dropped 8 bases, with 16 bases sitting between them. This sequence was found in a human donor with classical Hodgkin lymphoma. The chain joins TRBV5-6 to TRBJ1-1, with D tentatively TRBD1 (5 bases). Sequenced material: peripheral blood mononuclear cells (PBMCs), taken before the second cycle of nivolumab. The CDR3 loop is CASSSTGRPEAFF. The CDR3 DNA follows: TGTGCCAGCAGTTCGACGGGACGGCCCGAAGCTTTCTTT.